Below are 9 T cell receptor beta chains sequenced from a single sample in a study of T-cell memory formation after mild COVID-19. TCRdb recomputed calls from the 5' RACE reads with MiXCR, one row per CDR3 protein. Here the sample spans about 290,000 distinct CDR3 sequences, about a sixth being singletons. The source material was PBMCs or a T cell subset sorted from them (not recorded which). The receptors were gathered from a man aged 18 to 30 who had mild COVID-19 (a few samples of this study predate the infection). Cell type and time point are not known.

This clonotype was seen ten or more times. V is TRBV4-1 and J is TRBJ2-2; the D call may be TRBD1 or TRBD2 (5 bases each). Germline values: CDR1 MGHRA, CDR2 YSYEKL. Trimming left V 0 bases short and J 2 bases short, with 7 bases between. The CDR3 sequence is 15 residues long. In DNA, the CDR3 is TGCGCCAGCAGCCAAGATGGGGGAAACACCGGGGAGCTGTTTTTT. Translating it yields CASSQDGGNTGELFF.

Ten or more counts support this clonotype. The chain uses TRBV6-5 and TRBJ1-2; D is unresolved. V shed 0 bases and J shed 8 bases, with 10 bases lying between them. The CDR3 has 13 residues. The V gene's germline CDR1 is MNHEY and CDR2 SVGAGI. Here the CDR3 reads CASSYSVGYGYTF. Here the CDR3 DNA reads TGTGCCAGCAGTTACTCGGTCGGCTACGGCTACACCTTC.

V usage is TRBV19 and J usage is TRBJ2-2; TRBD1 agrees at 9 bases. The CDR3 totals 15 residues. Per the germline V gene, CDR1 is LNHDA and CDR2 is SQIVND (reference sequence). The V segment lost 3 bases and the J segment 9 bases; nucleotides outside the gene matches: 8. The CDR3 loop is CASSIPYRGRRELFF. The CDR3 coding sequence is TGTGCCAGTAGTATCCCATACAGGGGGCGAAGGGAGCTGTTTTTT.

The rearrangement joins TRBV12-3 or TRBV12-4 to TRBJ2-5; TRBD2 agrees at 8 bases. CDR3 length equals 13 residues. V lost 6 bases and J lost 3; bases outside the gene matches: 3. The CDR3 is CASSISGEETQYF. CDR3 in DNA: TGTGCCAGCAGCATTAGCGGGGAAGAGACCCAGTACTTC.

The table lists this clonotype with a few counts. The chain is built from TRBV11-1 and TRBJ2-5, with D uncertain. Germline V lookup: CDR1 SGHAT, CDR2 FQDESV (reference sequence). The CDR3 sequence is 14 residues long. V was cut by 0 bases and J by 5 bases, with 10 bases left in between. The CDR3 DNA is TGTGCCAGCAGCTTAGCCCTAGGGTACGAGACCCAGTACTTC. As protein: CASSLALGYETQYF.

A few counts support this clonotype. The rearrangement joins TRBV6-5 to TRBJ2-7; D not certain. There are 9 residues in the CDR3. Trimming stripped 4 bases from V and 6 bases from J, with 1 base between. From germline, CDR1 is MNHEY and CDR2 SVGAGI. The CDR3 loop is CASSSEQYF. The CDR3 bases are TGTGCCAGCAGTTCCGAGCAGTACTTC.

This clonotype was detected many times. This rearrangement joins TRBV3-1 to TRBJ2-3; TRBD2 matches 11 bases. Germline CDR1 LGHDT, CDR2 YNNKEL (reference sequence). V dropped 0 bases and J dropped 2; count of bases not matched to a gene: 4. The CDR3 sequence is 17 residues long. The CDR3 is CASSQDLAGGHTDTQYF. DNA for the CDR3: TGTGCCAGCAGCCAAGATCTAGCGGGGGGCCACACAGATACGCAGTATTTT.

This clonotype was detected ten times or more. This chain uses TRBV12-3 or TRBV12-4 with TRBJ1-1; weak D call: TRBD1 (6 bases). The CDR3 covers 13 residues. Between the trimmed V and J ends, which lost 1 base and 5 bases, there was a span of 8 bases. DNA for the CDR3: TGTGCCAGCAGTTTAGTAGGGGGGACTGAAGCTTTCTTT. The encoded protein is CASSLVGGTEAFF.

The chain has TRBV20-1 and TRBJ1-2; TRBD1 is a possible D gene (5 bases). Germline-derived CDR1 and CDR2 are DFQATT and SNEGSKA (reference sequence). The CDR3 consists of 12 residues. Trimming took 5 bases from V and 0 from J, leaving 7 bases between them. The CDR3 sequence: CSALTANYGYTF. The DNA for the CDR3 is TGCAGTGCTTTGACAGCTAACTATGGCTACACCTTC.